What follows describes a single T cell receptor (beta chain). The antigen is undetermined. Trimming removed 0 bases from V and 7 bases from J; junction bases left unmatched: 13. The CDR3 covers 17 residues. Per germline, CDR1 SGHDT and CDR2 YYEEEE. This entry belongs to a study of cytomegalovirus exposure and HLA in healthy donors. 13 Jbeta primers and 60 Vbeta primers were used for the PCR. The table came from immunoSEQ multiplex PCR; TCRdb's copy has only in-frame clones and leaves some out. This table has some 170,000 clones, around 80% appearing once. Study results and limitations: A later analysis showed TCR association rates differing by HLA locus, peaking at DRB1 and lowest at HLA-C. Investigators reported over 150 TCR beta chains as tied to cytomegalovirus.

The clonotype originates from a man younger than 45 in good health and CMV-seronegative. The sequencing sample was made of PBMCs. The chain links TRBV5-6 to TRBJ2-1; the match to TRBD2 covers 7 bases. The CDR3 sequence: CASSLGELRLAGNEQFF. The CDR3 nucleotides read TGTGCCAGCAGCTTGGGGGAGTTAAGACTAGCAGGGAATGAGCAGTTCTTC.